This T cell receptor (beta chain) was captured by sequencing in a study of blood T cells in healthy people across ages. The CDR3 totals 15 residues. Looked up from germline, CDR1 is SGHTA and CDR2 is FQGTGA. Trimming removed 2 bases from V and 4 bases from J; junction bases left unmatched: 5. A second PCR, run for roughly 7 to 12 cycles, used a sample-barcoded 5' primer plus a J-beta primer mix. TCRdb passed the 5' RACE reads through MiXCR, listing each CDR3 protein once. There are roughly 800,000 distinct CDR3 sequences in the sample; roughly 25% occur only once, and 3% to 4% lies in the top ten. Study observations and caveats: Shifts in expanded clonotypes may have been confounded by donor CMV status, which was unknown. Reliance upon unsorted PBMCs precluded definitive naive versus antigen-experienced comparison.

With respect to this clonotype: The target antigen is unknown.

The sample was also reused in another study, on T cells of mothers and their children. From that report: Researchers put all of the extracted RNA into cDNA synthesis, using around 1.4 ug per 15 ul.

The chain recombines TRBV7-3 with TRBJ2-3, with 8 bases aligning to TRBD2. The TCR originated in a boy younger than 18 in good health. Sequenced input: blood. The CDR3 coding sequence is TGTGCCAGCAGCTTACAGGGAGCGGGGGCAGATACGCAGTATTTT. Its protein product is CASSLQGAGADTQYF.